These 32 T cell receptor beta chains were sequenced from one sample in a study of regulatory T cells in long-lasting Graves disease. The time point is: newly diagnosed GD, antithyroid drugs for less than 3 months. PBMC RNA was the source of the TCR library. CDR3 regions were amplified by Arm-PCR using iRepertoire HTBI primers to build TCR beta libraries. Using its own MiXCR run on the multiplex PCR reads, TCRdb lists one record per CDR3 protein. The table shows roughly 510,000 distinct CDR3 sequences, with roughly 15% occurring only once. This same sample was also taken into another study, of T cells in Graves' hyperthyroidism and ophthalmopathy.

The sample in question was peripheral blood mononuclear cells (PBMCs), obtained at new diagnosis, from a patient treated with antithyroid drugs. The receptors here all came from a man aged 18-30 years with Graves disease.

Only a few counts were recorded for this clonotype. The gene calls are TRBV20-1 and TRBJ2-7, with D hard to call. The CDR3 runs to 12 residues. The germline CDR1 and CDR2 sequences are DFQATT and SNEGSKA (reference sequence). V lost 0 bases and J 4 bases, leaving 7 bases between the germline ends. The CDR3 loop is CSARENSYEQYF. DNA for the CDR3: TGCAGTGCTAGAGAAAACAGTTACGAGCAGTACTTC.

This clonotype showed up many times. The chain uses TRBV11-2 and TRBJ2-2, with 9 bases aligning to TRBD2. Germline-derived CDR1 and CDR2 are SGHAT and FQNNGV. The CDR3 has 16 amino acids. V lost 5 bases and J lost 0; bases outside the gene matches: 4. The CDR3 region has the DNA TGTGCCAGCAGCCTACTAGCGGGTCCGAACACCGGGGAGCTGTTTTTT. It specifies CASSLLAGPNTGELFF.

This clonotype was observed at least ten times. CDR3 loop: CASSSGASGDTQYF. The CDR3 coding sequence is TGTGCCAGCAGTTCAGGGGCCTCAGGGGATACGCAGTATTTT. The rearrangement joins TRBV6-9 to TRBJ2-3; TRBD1 is a possible D gene (6 bases). The V gene's germline CDR1 is MNHGY and CDR2 SVAAGI. V was shortened by 4 bases and J by 6 bases, with 14 bases between the two germline ends. CDR3 length equals 14 residues.

The table lists this clonotype with a few counts. This clone may be a read error of a much larger clone one base away. The chain's CDR3 is CASSLALAGVGTQYF. The CDR3 bases are TGTGCCAGCAGCTTAGCCCTAGCGGGAGTGGGGACCCAGTACTTC. The chain combines TRBV11-2 with TRBJ2-5, with 10 bases identical to TRBD2. Germline V gene lookup returns CDR1 SGHAT and CDR2 FQNNGV. J lost 7 bases, V lost 1 base, and 6 bases had no gene match. The CDR3 extends over 15 amino acids.

This clonotype was seen repeatedly, ten times or more. The chain combines TRBV7-9 with TRBJ2-7; D is undetermined. V was clipped by 1 base and J by 4 bases, with 8 bases between them. Germline lookup yields CDR1 SEHNR and CDR2 FQNEAQ (reference sequence). The CDR3 loop spans 13 amino acids. The CDR3 reads CASSLDVGYEQYF. Written as DNA, the CDR3 is TGTGCCAGCAGCTTAGATGTGGGTTACGAGCAGTACTTC. Supplemented by reference TRBV7-9 and TRBJ2-7, the full variable domain reads DTGVSQNPRHKITKRGQNVTFRCDPISEHNRLYWYRQTLGQGPEFLTYFQNEAQLEKSRLLSDRFSAERPKGSFSTLEIQRTEQGDSAMYLCASSLDVGYEQYFGPGTRLTVT.

This clonotype was counted between two and nine times. This chain uses TRBV10-3 with TRBJ2-1; TRBD2 matches at 11 bases. The CDR3 totals 16 residues. The germline V gene encodes CDR1 ENHRY and CDR2 SYGVKD. J gave up 7 bases and V 4 bases, and 9 bases lay outside the gene matches. Here the CDR3 DNA reads TGTGCCATCAGTGGGACTAGCGGGCCGGGGAGGAATGAGCAGTTCTTC. Translation gives CAISGTSGPGRNEQFF.

This clonotype has at least ten counts. The rearrangement joins TRBV13 to TRBJ1-2; the D is unclear. From germline, CDR1 is PRHDT and CDR2 FYEKMQ (reference sequence). The CDR3 contains 17 residues. V was pared by 5 bases and J by 4 bases, with 23 bases between. The CDR3 nucleotides are TGTGCCAGCAGCAGATCCTTACCCTCGGACGGCCCCTATGGCTACACCTTC. Translating it yields CASSRSLPSDGPYGYTF.

As concerns this clonotype: One base away lies a much larger clone, so this may be a sequencing read error. This sequence joins TRBV18 and TRBJ2-3; D not resolved. Germline V gene data show CDR1 as KGHSH and CDR2 as LQKENI. The CDR3 runs to 15 residues. V was cut by 0 bases and J by 3 bases, with 10 bases left in between. The CDR3 here is CASSPPGWQTDTQYF. DNA for the CDR3: TGTGCCAGCTCACCACCGGGATGGCAGACAGATACGCAGTATTTT.

This clonotype was found many times. This chain connects TRBV10-3 to TRBJ2-1; 11 nucleotides match TRBD2. Losses at the gene ends were 2 bases for V and 9 bases for J; bases not matched to a gene: 6. Germline V gene lookup returns CDR1 ENHRY and CDR2 SYGVKD. The CDR3 extends over 15 amino acids. The CDR3 here is CAISEVVAGGGEQFF. DNA for the CDR3: TGTGCCATCAGTGAGGTGGTAGCGGGAGGGGGTGAGCAGTTCTTC.

This clonotype has only a few counts. The CDR3, as DNA: TGTGCCAGCAGCCCGTCTGCGGGGGGGGAGACCCAGTACTTC. It is translated as CASSPSAGGETQYF. J is TRBJ2-5 and V is TRBV7-2; 9 bases agree with TRBD2. Per the germline V gene, CDR1 is SGHTA and CDR2 is FQGNSA. Trimming cost V 5 bases and J 5 bases; bases outside gene matches: 6. The CDR3 consists of 14 residues.

There are a few counts of this clonotype. The gene calls are TRBV5-1 and TRBJ1-1, with unresolved D. Germline V gives CDR1 SGHRS, CDR2 YFSETQ. The CDR3 covers 16 residues. Trimming stripped 0 bases from V and 2 bases from J, with 14 bases between. The CDR3 spells CASSLAPGVLNTEAFF. CDR3 coding DNA: TGCGCCAGCAGCTTGGCACCCGGAGTCCTAAACACTGAAGCTTTCTTT.

This clonotype was detected many times. The chain links TRBV20-1 to TRBJ2-5; 11 positions agree with TRBD2. CDR1 and CDR2 (germline): DFQATT, SNEGSKA (reference sequence). The CDR3 extends over 14 amino acids. Trimming at V came to 5 bases and at J to 5 bases, leaving 7 bases not matched to a gene. The CDR3 DNA reads TGCAGTGCTCGTAGCGGGAGGGCCATGGAGACCCAGTACTTC. Its translation is CSARSGRAMETQYF.

This clonotype was observed a handful of times. V is TRBV6-1 and J is TRBJ1-2; D gene uncertain. Germline V gives CDR1 MNHNS, CDR2 SASEGT. The CDR3 sequence is 15 residues long. V lost 7 bases, J lost 0 bases, and 15 bases lay in between. The CDR3 is CASTLWSGSNYGYTF. CDR3 nucleotides: TGTGCCAGCACCCTGTGGTCGGGTTCTAACTATGGCTACACCTTC.

The chain links TRBV5-6 to TRBJ1-4; D possibly corresponds to TRBD1 (5 bases). This CDR3 is built from 14 residues. V was pared by 4 bases and J by 6 bases, with 13 bases between. The germline CDR1 and CDR2 sequences are SGHDT and YYEEEE. DNA for the CDR3: TGTGCCAGCAGCCTCGACAGAAACTATGAAAAACTGTTTTTT. Encoded protein: CASSLDRNYEKLFF.

This clonotype was recorded a few times. V and J are TRBV27 and TRBJ1-2, with TRBD1 as a possible D gene (6 bases). The CDR3 loop spans 14 amino acids. CDR1 is MNHEY, CDR2 SMNVEV, per germline (reference sequence). V lost 3 bases, J lost 8 bases, and 16 bases lay in between. The chain's CDR3 is CASSFSRQDRGYTF. The DNA of the CDR3 is TGTGCCAGCAGTTTTTCGAGACAGGATCGGGGCTACACCTTC.

This clonotype has ten or more counts. The CDR3 is CASSRRQEQFF. In DNA, the CDR3 is TGTGCCAGCAGCCGCCGACAAGAGCAGTTCTTC. The V call is TRBV3-1, the J call TRBJ2-1; D unclear. Germline loops: CDR1 LGHDT, CDR2 YNNKEL (reference sequence). CDR3 length: 11 residues. Trimming pared 4 bases from V and 10 bases from J, leaving 8 bases between.

The chain is built from TRBV3-1 and TRBJ2-3; D is ambiguous. Per the germline V gene, CDR1 is LGHDT and CDR2 is YNNKEL (reference sequence). Trimming cost V 3 bases and J 4 bases, with 5 bases left between them. The CDR3 sequence is 12 residues long. This CDR3 reads CASSHNADTQYF. Here the CDR3 DNA reads TGTGCCAGCAGCCATAACGCAGATACGCAGTATTTT.

A word on this clonotype: A much larger clone is a single base away; this may be a read error. The chain has TRBV2 and TRBJ2-5, with a weak D call TRBD1 (6 bases). Germline loops: CDR1 SNHLY, CDR2 FYNNEI. The CDR3 is 12 residues long. Trimming removed 4 bases from V and 3 bases from J, with 6 bases in between. CDR3 in DNA: TGTGCCAGCAGTGGGACAGAAGAGACCCAGTACTTC. It codes for CASSGTEETQYF.

The chain is built from TRBV24-1 and TRBJ2-5; maybe TRBD1 (6 bases). The CDR3 loop spans 16 amino acids. Looked up from germline, CDR1 is KGHDR and CDR2 is SFDVKD. V was pared by 4 bases and J by 4 bases, with 18 bases between. CDR3 region: CATSEGWGRGVETQYF. For the CDR3, the DNA is TGTGCCACCAGTGAGGGGTGGGGCAGGGGAGTAGAGACCCAGTACTTC.

This clonotype showed up just once. Being one base from a much bigger clone, this may be a read error. The gene calls are TRBV5-1 and TRBJ2-1; 11 bases map to TRBD1. This CDR3 is 15 amino acids long. CDR1 is SGHRS and CDR2 is YFSETQ in the germline V gene. CDR3: CASSRGQGVDNEQLF. As DNA, the CDR3 is TGCGCCAGCAGCAGGGGACAGGGGGTTGACAATGAGCAGCTCTTC. The variable domain in full, completed from reference TRBV5-1 and TRBJ2-1, reads KAGVTQTPRYLIKTRGQQVTLSCSPISGHRSVSWYQQTPGQGLQFLFEYFSETQRNKGNFPGRFSGRQFSNSRSEMNVSTLELGDSALYLCASSRGQGVDNEQLFGPGTRLTVL.

This clonotype has more than one count but fewer than ten. V and J are TRBV20-1 and TRBJ2-7; D gene ambiguous. Germline V gene lookup returns CDR1 DFQATT and CDR2 SNEGSKA (reference sequence). The CDR3 has 14 amino acids. V dropped 3 bases and J dropped 3 bases, with 15 bases sitting between them. The CDR3 loop is CSASSRDGYYEQYF. The CDR3 nucleotides read TGCAGTGCTAGTTCGCGTGACGGGTACTACGAGCAGTACTTC.

Regarding this clonotype: A single base separates this from a much larger clone, so it may be a read error. J is TRBJ2-3 and V is TRBV10-3; TRBD2 matches at 8 bases. The ends lost 0 bases at V and 2 bases at J; junction bases unmatched: 7. Germline-derived CDR1 and CDR2 are ENHRY and SYGVKD. CDR3 size: 17 residues. CDR3 sequence reads: CAISESRTGGITDTQYF. For the CDR3, the DNA is TGTGCCATCAGTGAGTCGAGGACGGGAGGGATCACAGATACGCAGTATTTT.

This clonotype has ten or more counts. In DNA form, the CDR3 reads TGCAGTGCTAGAGATTCGGGACTAGCTCAAGAGACCCAGTACTTC. As protein: CSARDSGLAQETQYF. This sequence joins TRBV20-1 and TRBJ2-5; 9 nucleotides agree with TRBD2. The J segment lost 2 bases and the V segment lost 0 bases, leaving 4 bases of the junction unmatched. The CDR3 totals 15 residues. Germline CDR1 and CDR2: DFQATT and SNEGSKA (reference sequence).

This clonotype was recorded at least ten times. The gene calls are TRBV7-8 and TRBJ2-1, with 11 bases fitting TRBD2. The CDR3 loop spans 16 amino acids. From germline, CDR1 is SGHVS and CDR2 FQNEAQ. V shed 4 bases, J shed 2 bases, and the junction held 4 bases outside the gene matches. The CDR3 DNA reads as TGTGCCAGCAGCTCTAAGGGACTAGCGGCCTACAATGAGCAGTTCTTC. Translated, it gives CASSSKGLAAYNEQFF.

This clonotype has ten or more counts. The chain is built from TRBV7-8 and TRBJ2-5; 7 bases are shared with TRBD2. Germline values: CDR1 SGHVS, CDR2 FQNEAQ. The V gene end was trimmed by 3 bases and the J gene end by 7 bases; junction bases not matched to a gene: 20. The CDR3 is 18 amino acids. CDR3 nucleotide sequence: TGTGCCAGCAGCTTCCCCCAGGGAGGGGAGGGCCCAGGAGTGACCCAGTACTTC. It is translated as CASSFPQGGEGPGVTQYF.

This clonotype was picked up a small number of times. The rearrangement links TRBV5-1 to TRBJ1-1; a possible D gene is TRBD1 (6 bases). CDR3 length equals 14 residues. The V gene's germline CDR1 is SGHRS and CDR2 YFSETQ. The V end lost 3 bases, the J end lost 3 bases, and 12 bases lay between the germline ends. The CDR3 region is CASSYTGTDTEAFF. CDR3 coding DNA: TGCGCCAGCAGCTATACAGGGACCGACACTGAAGCTTTCTTT.

V usage is TRBV28 and J usage is TRBJ2-7; D unresolved. This CDR3 region has 14 residues. Germline V gene sequence: CDR1 MDHEN, CDR2 SYDVKM. V was trimmed by 2 bases and J by 4 bases, leaving 12 bases between them. CDR3: CASSLAPNGYEQYF. CDR3 coding DNA: TGTGCCAGCAGTTTAGCGCCAAACGGGTACGAGCAGTACTTC.

The V call is TRBV6-2 or TRBV6-3, the J call TRBJ1-2; 7 nucleotides agree with TRBD1. Germline V gene sequence: CDR1 MNHEY, CDR2 SVGEGT. The CDR3 is made up of 17 amino acids. J gave up 0 bases and V 2 bases, and 9 bases lay outside the gene matches. The CDR3, as DNA: TGTGCCAGCAGTTACGACTGGGGGACAGACTCTAACTATGGCTACACCTTC. Its protein is CASSYDWGTDSNYGYTF.

Ten or more counts support this clonotype. The chain is built from TRBV12-3 or TRBV12-4 and TRBJ1-1, with D unclear. V was clipped by 6 bases and J by 2 bases, with 13 bases between them. The CDR3 sequence is 14 residues long. CDR3 loop: CASSAEWVNTEAFF. DNA for the CDR3: TGTGCCAGCAGCGCTGAGTGGGTCAACACTGAAGCTTTCTTT.

This clonotype showed up many times. The chain recombines TRBV5-1 with TRBJ1-1, with TRBD1 as a possible D gene (5 bases). Germline V gene sequence: CDR1 SGHRS, CDR2 YFSETQ. Trimming removed 3 bases at V and 1 base at J, with 13 bases between. The CDR3 is made up of 15 amino acids. The CDR3 reads CASSSQGSGNTEAFF. CDR3 coding DNA: TGCGCCAGCAGCTCTCAGGGTAGCGGGAACACTGAAGCTTTCTTT.

In the case of this clonotype: A single base is all that separates this from a far larger clone, so a read error is likely. The chain is built from TRBV2 and TRBJ2-3; TRBD1 might be the D (5 bases). The assigned J gene may be wrong: the sequence end matches TRBJ2-7 better. The CDR3 is 15 residues long. Germline CDR1 is SNHLY and CDR2 is FYNNEI. CDR3 protein: CAGSEGARNSYEQYF. The CDR3 nucleotides are TGTGCCGGCAGTGAAGGGGCGCGTAACTCCTACGAGCAGTACTTC.

This clonotype was recorded many times. The V gene is TRBV7-3, the J gene TRBJ2-1, with TRBD2 identical over 9 bases. With V trimmed by 1 base and J by 5 bases, 6 bases remained unmatched. Per the germline V gene, CDR1 is SGHTA and CDR2 is FQGTGA. The CDR3 runs to 16 residues. This CDR3 is CASSLIGLAGNNEQFF. CDR3 in DNA: TGTGCCAGCAGCTTAATCGGTCTAGCGGGGAACAATGAGCAGTTCTTC.